A few counts support the clone carrying this T cell receptor beta chain. No antigen is known for it. These data belong to a study of T cells in localized non-small cell lung cancer. The study's findings and limits: There was an association of higher blood T cell density with longer overall survival. Turning up in adjacent lung were a median roughly 59 of the top 100 tumor clones. Clonality of T cells reached its maximum in uninvolved adjacent lung, surpassing tumor. Tumor samples were not multi-region, leaving intratumor heterogeneity unexcluded.

The table came from immunoSEQ multiplex PCR; TCRdb's copy has only in-frame clones and leaves some out. The data hold more than 20,000 clones, with about 90% observed a single time. Germline V CDR1 and CDR2: SGHKS, YYEKEE (reference sequence). The length of the CDR3 is 15 residues. V was pared by 3 bases and J by 3 bases, with 12 bases between. This clonotype originated in a male donor aged 60 or older with stage I squamous cell lung carcinoma. Sequencing was performed on peripheral blood, taken before any cancer treatment. The V gene is TRBV5-5, the J gene TRBJ2-2, with D tentatively TRBD1 (5 bases). The CDR3 nucleotides are TGTGCCAGCAGCTGGCAGGGTTCGGACACCGGGGAGCTGTTTTTT. Its translation is CASSWQGSDTGELFF.